This passage covers 15 T cell receptor beta chains from one sample sequenced in a study of identical twins. MiXCR, run by TCRdb on the 5' RACE reads, gives a single entry per CDR3 protein. The sample consists of about 490,000 distinct CDR3 sequences, 13% to 15% of them appearing once. This same sample was also taken into another study, of yellow fever vaccine responses in identical twins.

Sequencing input: CD4+ T cells sorted from blood. Receptors originate from a woman aged 18-29 years in good health.

This clonotype was seen more than once but under ten times. The V gene is TRBV5-1, the J gene TRBJ2-3, with D possibly matching TRBD2 (6 bases). The ends were cut back, 1 base at V and 0 bases at J, with 15 bases in the middle. The CDR3 consists of 17 residues. The germline V gene has CDR1 SGHRS and CDR2 YFSETQ. CDR3 nucleotide sequence: TGCGCCAGCAGCTTGATAAGGTTGGCGGGGAGCACAGATACGCAGTATTTT. This codes for CASSLIRLAGSTDTQYF. Variable domain in full (rest from reference TRBV5-1 and TRBJ2-3): KAGVTQTPRYLIKTRGQQVTLSCSPISGHRSVSWYQQTPGQGLQFLFEYFSETQRNKGNFPGRFSGRQFSNSRSEMNVSTLELGDSALYLCASSLIRLAGSTDTQYFGPGTRLTVL.

The genes are TRBV18 and TRBJ2-1, with D unclear. This CDR3 contains 14 residues. Germline-derived CDR1 and CDR2 are KGHSH and LQKENI. The V end was cut by 0 bases, the J end by 7 bases, with 10 bases between. CDR3 nucleotides: TGTGCCAGCTCACCACCGAGTAAAAGGAATGAGCAGTTCTTC. Translated, it gives CASSPPSKRNEQFF.

The chain recombines TRBV28 with TRBJ2-2, with a possible D match to TRBD1 (5 bases). V was clipped by 5 bases and J by 3 bases, with 13 bases between them. Germline values: CDR1 MDHEN, CDR2 SYDVKM. The CDR3 has 15 residues. This CDR3 reads CASSSRQLYTGELFF. In nucleotides, the CDR3 is TGTGCCAGCAGTAGTCGACAGTTATACACCGGGGAGCTGTTTTTT. Full variable domain (remainder filled in from reference TRBV28 and TRBJ2-2): DVKVTQSSRYLVKRTGEKVFLECVQDMDHENMFWYRQDPGLGLRLIYFSYDVKMKEKGDIPEGYSVSREKKERFSLILESASTNQTSMYLCASSSRQLYTGELFFGEGSRLTVL.

The sample holds many counts of this clonotype. The J gene is TRBJ2-3, the V gene TRBV5-1; D remains unclear. The CDR3 is 14 residues long. Between the trimmed V and J ends, which lost 1 base and 4 bases, there was a span of 10 bases. Germline CDR1 SGHRS, CDR2 YFSETQ. Here the CDR3 DNA reads TGCGCCAGCAGCTTGAAGCTAAAGCCAGATACGCAGTATTTT. Protein sequence: CASSLKLKPDTQYF.

The J gene is TRBJ2-1, the V gene TRBV4-2; 8 bases fit TRBD2. This CDR3 spans 15 amino acids. Trimming cost V 1 base and J 7 bases; bases outside gene matches: 6. Germline V CDR1 and CDR2: LGHNA, YNFKEQ. CDR3 region: CASSQVGLAGNEQFF. The CDR3, as DNA: TGTGCCAGCAGCCAAGTAGGACTAGCCGGGAATGAGCAGTTCTTC.

This clonotype was observed a handful of times. The V and J genes are TRBV5-1 and TRBJ2-2; D is unresolved. The V end lost 2 bases, the J end lost 6 bases, and 8 bases lay between the germline ends. Germline assignment: CDR1 SGHRS and CDR2 YFSETQ. This CDR3 contains 13 residues. The CDR3 DNA follows: TGCGCCAGCAGCTTCAAGTTGGCCGGGGAGCTGTTTTTT. It specifies CASSFKLAGELFF.

V gene TRBV20-1 combines with J gene TRBJ2-5; 10 nucleotides agree with TRBD2. This CDR3 contains 13 residues. Germline V CDR1 and CDR2: DFQATT, SNEGSKA (reference sequence). Trimming at V came to 6 bases and at J to 3 bases, leaving 4 bases not matched to a gene. CDR3 bases: TGCAGTGCCCGGACTAGCGGAAAAGAGACCCAGTACTTC. This codes for CSARTSGKETQYF.

The chain couples TRBV20-1 to TRBJ1-2; D is ambiguous. The V gene lost 4 bases and the J gene lost 4 bases, with 7 bases spanning the gap. CDR3 size: 11 residues. The germline V gene has CDR1 DFQATT and CDR2 SNEGSKA (reference sequence). The CDR3 reads CSATAPYGYTF. CDR3 bases: TGCAGTGCTACGGCCCCCTATGGCTACACCTTC.

J is TRBJ2-2 and V is TRBV11-2, with D possibly called TRBD1 or TRBD2 (5 bases each). V dropped 6 bases and J dropped 4 bases, with 24 bases sitting between them. CDR3 length: 18 residues. Germline V gives CDR1 SGHAT, CDR2 FQNNGV. CDR3 protein: CASRFRGRDQGGTGELFF. The CDR3 DNA follows: TGTGCCAGCAGATTTAGGGGCCGGGATCAGGGCGGCACCGGGGAGCTGTTTTTT.

The table lists this clonotype with a few counts. V usage is TRBV15 and J usage is TRBJ1-2; possibly TRBD1 for D (6 bases). CDR1 LNHNV and CDR2 YYDKDF come from the germline V gene (reference sequence). V shed 2 bases and J shed 10 bases, with 14 bases lying between them. The CDR3 length is 13 residues. The chain's CDR3 is CATSRLPGQAYTF. Written as DNA, the CDR3 is TGTGCCACCAGCAGATTGCCGGGACAAGCCTACACCTTC.

The rearrangement uses TRBV29-1 and TRBJ2-5, with 7 nucleotides matching TRBD2. Germline loops: CDR1 SQVTM, CDR2 ANQGSEA. Trimming at V came to 6 bases and at J to 2 bases, leaving 9 bases not matched to a gene. This CDR3 is 14 amino acids long. CDR3 sequence reads: CSVGGLVIQETQYF. The CDR3 DNA reads TGCAGCGTCGGTGGACTAGTCATTCAAGAGACCCAGTACTTC.

The chain is built from TRBV6-1 and TRBJ1-2, with 8 bases lining up with TRBD1. This CDR3 is built from 16 residues. With 6 bases clipped from V and 3 bases from J, the junction kept 12 bases outside the gene matches. The germline V gene has CDR1 MNHNS and CDR2 SASEGT. The CDR3 bases are TGTGCCAGCAGGCAAATACGGGCAGGGGGCGACTATGGCTACACCTTC. It yields the protein CASRQIRAGGDYGYTF.

The V and J genes are TRBV28 and TRBJ2-2; no clear D gene. Trimming cost V 3 bases and J 4 bases, with 9 bases left between them. CDR1 and CDR2 (germline): MDHEN, SYDVKM. The length of the CDR3 is 14 residues. CDR3 nucleotides: TGTGCCAGCAGTTTGGGGTCGAGCACCGGGGAGCTGTTTTTT. Amino acid sequence: CASSLGSSTGELFF.

The rearrangement uses TRBV12-3 or TRBV12-4 and TRBJ2-1, with TRBD2 matching over 11 bases. V was clipped by 5 bases and J by 4 bases; unmatched bases: 10. CDR3 length: 17 amino acids. The CDR3 DNA follows: TGTGCCAGCAGTCCATTGGCTAGCGGGAGGTCGTACAATGAGCAGTTCTTC. Translation: CASSPLASGRSYNEQFF.

Of note for this clonotype: One end of the junction does not line up with germline, which may come from a read error. This chain links TRBV6-1 with TRBJ1-2, with D unclear. There are 15 residues in the CDR3. Germline CDR1 and CDR2: MNHNS and SASEGT. CDR3 amino acids: CASSELTAGNYVYTF. The CDR3 nucleotides read TGTGCCAGCAGTGAACTTACCGCGGGGAACTATGTCTACACCTTC.